One and the same sample provided the 5 T cell receptor beta chains below, sequenced in a study of cytomegalovirus exposure and HLA in healthy donors. The PCR was carried out with 60 Vbeta primers and 13 Jbeta primers. The method was immunoSEQ multiplex PCR; TCRdb's version includes in-frame clones alone and lacks a portion of them. In the table there are 100,000 to 150,000 clones, over 60% of which are singletons. Material: PBMCs. The receptors come from a woman in her forties in good health and CMV-seronegative.

This clone was observed a few times. This chain links TRBV25-1 with TRBJ2-3, with 8 bases lining up with TRBD2. Germline V gives CDR1 MGHDK, CDR2 SYGVNS. The CDR3 is made up of 16 amino acids. V was clipped by 8 bases and J by 1 base; unmatched bases: 11. The CDR3 reads CASGSGLAGRTDTQYF. CDR3 DNA: TGTGCCAGCGGTTCTGGGCTAGCGGGTCGCACAGATACGCAGTATTTT.

The rearrangement joins TRBV11-2 to TRBJ2-7; a possible D gene is TRBD1 (7 bases). V gave up 0 bases and J gave up 9 bases, with 18 bases separating them. The CDR3 runs to 15 residues. CDR1 and CDR2 from the germline V gene are SGHAT and FQNNGV. CDR3 loop: CASSLEAGGMAVQYF. The CDR3 DNA follows: TGTGCCAGCAGCTTAGAAGCAGGGGGGATGGCGGTGCAGTACTTC. Filled out from reference TRBV11-2 and TRBJ2-7, the complete variable domain reads EAGVAQSPRYKIIEKRQSVAFWCNPISGHATLYWYQQILGQGPKLLIQFQNNGVVDDSQLPKDRFSAERLKGVDSTLKIQPAKLEDSAVYLCASSLEAGGMAVQYFGPGTRLTVT.

There are a few counts of this clone. This chain joins TRBV7-3 and TRBJ2-3; weak D call: TRBD2 (5 bases). The germline V gene has CDR1 SGHTA and CDR2 FQGTGA. The CDR3 extends over 13 amino acids. Deletions cut 4 bases from V and 6 bases from J, with 11 bases between. The DNA for the CDR3 is TGTGCCAGCAGCTACCGGGAAGGCGATACGCAGTATTTT. It specifies CASSYREGDTQYF.

The V call is TRBV28, the J call TRBJ2-1; 12 bases line up with TRBD2. V dropped 6 bases and J dropped 4; count of bases not matched to a gene: 1. CDR3 length: 14 residues. The germline gives CDR1 MDHEN, CDR2 SYDVKM. The CDR3 here is CASRGLAGYNEQFF. CDR3 DNA: TGTGCCAGCAGAGGACTAGCGGGATACAATGAGCAGTTCTTC.

The gene calls are TRBV6-4 and TRBJ1-1; 8 nucleotides match TRBD1. The germline CDR1 and CDR2 sequences are MRHNA and SNTAGT. Trimming removed 7 bases from V and 1 base from J; junction bases left unmatched: 5. The CDR3 length is 14 residues. CDR3 nucleotides: TGTGCCAGCACCTGGACAGGGCGGAACACTGAAGCTTTCTTT. Its translation: CASTWTGRNTEAFF.